Below, one T cell receptor beta chain is given with its context. Assay used: immunoSEQ multiplex PCR; TCRdb lists only in-frame clones, some missing. The sample records 90,000 to 110,000 clones, around 80% being singletons. Germline CDR1 and CDR2: MNHEY and SMNVEV (reference sequence). Trimming shortened V by 5 bases and J by 4 bases, and 7 bases separated the two germline ends. The CDR3 loop spans 12 amino acids. The sample comes from a study of blood T cell repertoires in COVID-19. The overall study: Some COVID-19 samples were acute and others convalescent; all came from the United States, Italy and Spain. Nucleic acid was either cDNA or gDNA, and it came from T cells, B-cell-depleted T cells, or PBMCs.

This rearrangement joins TRBV27 to TRBJ2-3; D uncertain. Input material: peripheral blood. The source is a woman of 80 years or more with acute or convalescent COVID-19. The CDR3 DNA reads TGTGCCAGCAGTCGCGTCCCAGATACGCAGTATTTT. Protein sequence: CASSRVPDTQYF.